This TCR beta chain was sequenced for a study of blood T cell repertoires in COVID-19. As for the study in general: The United States, Italy and Spain were the sources of the acute and convalescent COVID-19 samples. T cells, B-cell-depleted T cells, or PBMCs supplied cDNA or gDNA.

Method: immunoSEQ multiplex PCR; TCRdb's copy keeps in-frame clones and lacks some. The sample has more than 70,000 clones; approximately 86% are singletons. The CDR3 contains 18 residues. Germline-derived CDR1 and CDR2 are SGHRS and YFSETQ. V lost 1 base and J lost 1; bases outside the gene matches: 7. Sequenced input: peripheral blood. The TCR originated in a man aged 80 or over with active or convalescent COVID-19. This chain joins TRBV5-1 and TRBJ2-2; 10 bases map to TRBD2. CDR3 in amino acids: CASSLTILAGGNTGELFF. CDR3 in DNA: TGCGCCAGCAGCTTGACTATTTTAGCGGGAGGGAACACCGGGGAGCTGTTTTTT.